This T cell receptor beta chain was captured by sequencing in a study of cytomegalovirus exposure and HLA in healthy donors. The CDR3 spans 14 residues. Trimming left V 0 bases short and J 0 bases short, with 9 bases between. CDR1 is GTSNPN and CDR2 is SVGIG in the germline V gene (reference sequence). Primers included in the PCR were 60 Vbeta and 13 Jbeta primers. Sequencing used immunoSEQ multiplex PCR; TCRdb keeps in-frame clones, though not all of them. The sample has some 120,000 clones, around four fifths seen once; the top ten hold around 20%. Material: PBMCs. This receptor was obtained from a man in his late teens or twenties in good health and CMV-seropositive. The gene calls are TRBV30 and TRBJ2-7, with D tentatively TRBD1 (5 bases). The CDR3 loop is CAWSVGAYSYEQYF. CDR3 bases: TGTGCCTGGAGTGTAGGGGCCTACTCCTACGAGCAGTACTTC.